These 10 T cell receptor beta chains were all obtained from the same sample, sequenced in a study of identical twins. MiXCR was run by TCRdb on the 5' RACE reads, yielding one entry per CDR3 protein. The sample has 1.5 million or so distinct CDR3 sequences, about 32% seen once; the top ten hold around 0.25%. Sequencing was carried out using cord blood. These receptors all come from a newborn girl in good health.

This clonotype was observed a single time. At one end the junction does not follow the germline gene, possibly because of a read error. V is TRBV28 and J is TRBJ2-5; D may be TRBD2 (6 bases). The CDR3 spans 13 residues. In germline, CDR1 is MDHEN, CDR2 SYDVKM. For the CDR3, the DNA is TGTTCCAGCAGTTTGGGAGGAGAGGAGACCCAGTACTTC. Its protein is CSSSLGGEETQYF.

Many counts were recorded for this clonotype. J is TRBJ1-2 and V is TRBV25-1, with 10 bases identical to TRBD1. Germline lookup yields CDR1 MGHDK and CDR2 SYGVNS. The J segment lost 4 bases and the V segment lost 3 bases, leaving 5 bases of the junction unmatched. This CDR3 is 15 amino acids long. DNA of the CDR3: TGTGCCAGCAGTGAGGTGGGGACAGGGGCCTATGGCTACACCTTC. Its protein is CASSEVGTGAYGYTF.

The CDR3 region has the DNA TGCAGTGCTAGAGATGGGCAGGCCAATCAGCCCCAGCATTTT. Protein: CSARDGQANQPQHF. This sequence joins TRBV20-1 and TRBJ1-5; D ambiguous. CDR1 and CDR2 from the germline V gene are DFQATT and SNEGSKA (reference sequence). CDR3 length: 14 residues. The V gene lost 0 bases and the J gene lost 3 bases, with 9 bases spanning the gap.

This clonotype was observed a handful of times. The chain joins TRBV11-2 to TRBJ2-1; D perhaps matches TRBD2 (5 bases). Germline CDR1 reads SGHAT; CDR2 reads FQNNGV. The CDR3 sequence is 17 residues long. The V and J ends lost 4 bases and 8 bases respectively, with 24 bases between them. CDR3 sequence reads: CASSWPVNGESSYEQFF. As DNA, the CDR3 is TGTGCCAGCAGCTGGCCGGTAAACGGGGAGAGTTCGTATGAGCAGTTCTTC.

The V and J genes are TRBV20-1 and TRBJ1-1, with D possibly matching TRBD1 (5 bases). Per germline, CDR1 DFQATT and CDR2 SNEGSKA (reference sequence). V shed 0 bases and J shed 0 bases, with 8 bases lying between them. The CDR3 is 14 residues long. The CDR3 coding sequence is TGCAGTGCTAGAGATCTCAGGGTGAACACTGAAGCTTTCTTT. Its translation: CSARDLRVNTEAFF.

As to this clonotype: This could be a read error, since a much larger clone is one nucleotide away. The CDR3 loop reads CACSTTGDGSWNTDTQYF. The CDR3 DNA is TGTGCCTGCAGTACGACAGGGGACGGATCTTGGAACACAGATACGCAGTATTTT. V is TRBV12-3 or TRBV12-4 and J is TRBJ2-3; 8 bases match TRBD1. This CDR3 has 18 residues.

This chain connects TRBV4-1 to TRBJ2-1; tentative D call: TRBD2 (6 bases). This CDR3 spans 15 amino acids. The V gene lost 1 base and the J gene lost 3 bases, with 10 bases spanning the gap. Germline V CDR1 and CDR2: MGHRA, YSYEKL. The CDR3 DNA reads TGCGCCAGCAGCCAAGGCCGGGGACTCTACAATGAGCAGTTCTTC. Protein product: CASSQGRGLYNEQFF.

This CDR3 is CASSQPPYNEQFF. As DNA, the CDR3 is TGTGCCAGTAGCCAACCACCATACAATGAGCAGTTCTTC. V usage is TRBV19 and J usage is TRBJ2-1; D remains ambiguous. In germline, CDR1 is LNHDA, CDR2 SQIVND (reference sequence). Trimming cost V 6 bases and J 4 bases, with 10 bases left between them. This CDR3 has 13 amino acids.

This clonotype was recorded at least ten times. The genes are TRBV27 and TRBJ1-2; no clear D. Germline V gene data show CDR1 as MNHEY and CDR2 as SMNVEV (reference sequence). Trimming left V 2 bases short and J 3 bases short, with 13 bases between. This CDR3 spans 15 amino acids. Written as DNA, the CDR3 is TGTGCCAGCAGTTTAGTCTGGGGAGGAGACTATGGCTACACCTTC. Its translation is CASSLVWGGDYGYTF.

Only a few counts were recorded for this clonotype. The chain joins TRBV6-5 to TRBJ2-1; 9 bases line up with TRBD1. The ends lost 5 bases at V and 7 bases at J; junction bases unmatched: 9. Looked up from germline, CDR1 is MNHEY and CDR2 is SVGAGI. The CDR3 is made up of 15 amino acids. The CDR3 here is CASSERDRVGNEQFF. The CDR3 DNA is TGTGCCAGCAGTGAACGGGACAGGGTGGGAAATGAGCAGTTCTTC.